Listed here are 18 T cell receptor beta chains from one sample, sequenced in a study of shared clonotypes between healthy human individuals. The assay was immunoSEQ multiplex PCR, and TCRdb's table has in-frame clones only and misses some. The table lists about 2.4 million clones, 90% to 95% of them singletons. Sequencing was carried out using naive CD4+ T cells sorted from blood. Subset denoted: CD45RA+ positively selected. All receptors come from a young man in good health.

J is TRBJ2-7 and V is TRBV12-5; no firm D call. Trimming took off 1 base at V and 1 base at J, with 8 bases between the two ends. Germline V lookup: CDR1 LGHNT, CDR2 FRNRAP. The CDR3 covers 14 residues. CDR3 residues: CASGLAFVSYEQYF. CDR3 bases: TGTGCTAGTGGTTTGGCCTTTGTGTCCTACGAGCAGTACTTC.

The gene calls are TRBV5-1 and TRBJ2-3; a weak D match, TRBD1 (5 bases). The CDR3 covers 14 residues. V gave up 4 bases and J gave up 1 base, with 10 bases separating them. The germline gives CDR1 SGHRS, CDR2 YFSETQ. The CDR3 DNA sequence: TGCGCCAGCAGCATGGACACAGGCACAGATACGCAGTATTTT. It encodes CASSMDTGTDTQYF.

In regard to this clone: At the DNA level, this CDR3 is encoded by other sequences in the same sample as well. V gene TRBV27 combines with J gene TRBJ1-5; no definite D call. Per germline, CDR1 MNHEY and CDR2 SMNVEV (reference sequence). V was pared by 1 base and J by 1 base, with 2 bases between. The CDR3 runs 13 residues. In DNA, the CDR3 is TGTGCCAGCAGTTTATTAAGCAATCAGCCCCAGCATTTT. Translated: CASSLLSNQPQHF.

V usage is TRBV2 and J usage is TRBJ2-7; D is possibly TRBD2 (5 bases). CDR1 is SNHLY and CDR2 is FYNNEI in the germline V gene. The CDR3 runs 13 residues. Trimming took off 9 bases at V and 7 bases at J, with 19 bases between the two ends. CDR3 region: CARSTGKKVEQYF. CDR3 sequence (DNA): TGTGCCAGAAGCACCGGGAAAAAAGTGGAGCAGTACTTC.

In its sample, this clone was seen a few times. This chain links TRBV6-5 with TRBJ1-2; 7 bases align to TRBD1. CDR3 size: 12 residues. After removal of 6 bases from V and 6 bases from J, the junction contained 4 bases not matched to a gene. Germline V CDR1 and CDR2: MNHEY, SVGAGI. CDR3 bases: TGTGCCAGCAGCAAACAGGGGAATGGCTACACCTTC. This translates into CASSKQGNGYTF.

The rearrangement uses TRBV6-5 and TRBJ1-1, with D possibly being TRBD1 (5 bases). The CDR3 consists of 14 residues. CDR1 and CDR2 (germline): MNHEY, SVGAGI. Trimming took 2 bases from V and 4 from J, leaving 11 bases between them. CDR3 DNA: TGTGCCAGCAGTTACCGGCAGGGTGGCACTGAAGCTTTCTTT. This translates into CASSYRQGGTEAFF.

The chain uses TRBV10-3 and TRBJ1-1; D is unresolved. CDR1 ENHRY and CDR2 SYGVKD come from the germline V gene. V was cut by 2 bases and J by 1 base, with 8 bases left in between. The CDR3 is 14 amino acids. As DNA, the CDR3 is TGTGCCATCAGTGAGGCGGTCGGGAACACTGAAGCTTTCTTT. Encoded protein: CAISEAVGNTEAFF.

The gene calls are TRBV5-1 and TRBJ2-3; 12 nucleotides line up with TRBD2. The CDR3 length is 17 residues. Germline-derived CDR1 and CDR2 are SGHRS and YFSETQ. V lost 4 bases and J lost 0; bases outside the gene matches: 6. The CDR3 bases are TGCGCCAGCAGCACGGGACTAGCGGGTTATAGCACAGATACGCAGTATTTT. It specifies CASSTGLAGYSTDTQYF.

This chain links TRBV4-1 with TRBJ2-5; D is perhaps TRBD1 (5 bases). Trimming removed 1 base at V and 4 bases at J, with 16 bases between. Germline CDR1 is MGHRA and CDR2 is YSYEKL. The CDR3 totals 16 residues. CDR3 region: CASSQVRPPQGETQYF. CDR3 coding DNA: TGCGCCAGCAGCCAAGTGCGACCACCCCAGGGAGAGACCCAGTACTTC.

The V call is TRBV6-5, the J call TRBJ2-1; TRBD2 might be the D (6 bases). V shed 2 bases and J shed 5 bases, with 13 bases lying between them. Germline V gene sequence: CDR1 MNHEY, CDR2 SVGAGI. The CDR3 loop spans 15 amino acids. DNA of the CDR3: TGTGCCAGCAGTTACACGGGGGTATCGGACAATGAGCAGTTCTTC. Residues: CASSYTGVSDNEQFF.

As regards this clone: Different DNA sequences within this sample yield the same CDR3. The V and J genes are TRBV5-1 and TRBJ1-1; 8 bases fit TRBD1. The germline CDR1 and CDR2 sequences are SGHRS and YFSETQ. This CDR3 contains 14 residues. V lost 5 bases, J lost 4 bases, and 7 bases stayed unmatched. CDR3 DNA sequence: TGCGCCAGCAGTCGCGGACAGGGTGGCACTGAAGCTTTCTTT. Protein product: CASSRGQGGTEAFF.

The genes are TRBV5-1 and TRBJ2-7; possible D gene TRBD2, 6 bases. The CDR3 is made up of 14 amino acids. Per the germline V gene, CDR1 is SGHRS and CDR2 is YFSETQ. V was cut by 0 bases and J by 2 bases, with 9 bases left in between. The CDR3 coding sequence is TGCGCCAGCAGCTTGGCTGCGGGGACCTACGAGCAGTACTTC. Its protein product is CASSLAAGTYEQYF.

This rearrangement joins TRBV11-2 to TRBJ2-7; 10 bases map to TRBD1. This CDR3 comprises 15 residues. Germline V gene lookup returns CDR1 SGHAT and CDR2 FQNNGV. V was pared by 5 bases and J by 2 bases, with 6 bases of the junction left unmatched. The CDR3 loop reads CASSEGQGGAYEQYF. CDR3 in DNA: TGTGCCAGCAGCGAAGGACAGGGGGGAGCCTACGAGCAGTACTTC. Filled out from reference TRBV11-2 and TRBJ2-7, the complete variable domain reads EAGVAQSPRYKIIEKRQSVAFWCNPISGHATLYWYQQILGQGPKLLIQFQNNGVVDDSQLPKDRFSAERLKGVDSTLKIQPAKLEDSAVYLCASSEGQGGAYEQYFGPGTRLTVT.

The chain employs TRBV6-1 and TRBJ1-1, with D hard to call. V was clipped by 3 bases and J by 5 bases, with 10 bases between them. The CDR3 contains 13 residues. From germline, CDR1 is MNHNS and CDR2 SASEGT. This CDR3 reads CASSDAGGTEAFF. Here the CDR3 DNA reads TGTGCCAGCAGTGACGCAGGAGGGACTGAAGCTTTCTTT.

This clone has a handful of counts. The sample contains more than one DNA sequence encoding this CDR3. V and J are TRBV18 and TRBJ1-1; D gene uncertain. The CDR3 runs to 13 residues. Germline lookup yields CDR1 KGHSH and CDR2 LQKENI. The V and J ends lost 3 bases and 1 base respectively, with 6 bases between them. For the CDR3, the DNA is TGTGCCAGCTCACCGGCGGAGAACACTGAAGCTTTCTTT. As protein: CASSPAENTEAFF.

CDR3 in DNA: TGCGCCAGCAGGGGCGTCCCGACTCAAGAGACCCAGTACTTC. This translates into CASRGVPTQETQYF. The chain links TRBV5-1 to TRBJ2-5; D not certain. Germline CDR1 reads SGHRS; CDR2 reads YFSETQ. With 5 bases removed from V and 2 bases from J, the gap between germline ends came to 13 bases. The CDR3 is 14 amino acids. The whole variable domain, filled in from reference TRBV5-1 and TRBJ2-5, reads KAGVTQTPRYLIKTRGQQVTLSCSPISGHRSVSWYQQTPGQGLQFLFEYFSETQRNKGNFPGRFSGRQFSNSRSEMNVSTLELGDSALYLCASRGVPTQETQYFGPGTRLLVL.

This sequence joins TRBV6-5 and TRBJ2-1; a possible D gene is TRBD1 (6 bases). Trimming took 4 bases from V and 1 from J, leaving 8 bases between them. CDR1 and CDR2 from the germline V gene are MNHEY and SVGAGI. The CDR3 spans 14 residues. The CDR3 is CASSWGPSYNEQFF. As DNA, the CDR3 is TGTGCCAGCAGTTGGGGGCCATCCTACAATGAGCAGTTCTTC.

The rearrangement links TRBV11-2 to TRBJ2-6; D is unresolved. Germline V gives CDR1 SGHAT, CDR2 FQNNGV. Trimming took 0 bases from V and 13 from J, leaving 13 bases between them. CDR3 length: 14 amino acids. CDR3 coding DNA: TGTGCCAGCAGCTTAGATCTGGTTAGTGTAGTCCTGACTTTC. Translation: CASSLDLVSVVLTF.